The entry below describes one T cell receptor beta chain. The sample comes from a study of blood T cell repertoires in COVID-19. Whole-study context: Samples of COVID-19 (acute and convalescent) were obtained from the United States, Italy and Spain. Sources were T cells, B-cell-depleted T cells, or PBMCs; the material itself was cDNA or gDNA.

The CDR3 runs 15 residues. V was pared by 4 bases and J by 7 bases, with 14 bases between. From germline, CDR1 is LGHNT and CDR2 FRNRAP. Assay used: immunoSEQ multiplex PCR; TCRdb lists only in-frame clones, some missing. This repertoire shows 150,000 to 200,000 clones, around 89% found once; its top ten account for approximately 7.6%. Among Cohort 3 donors, those recovered had two negative PCRs, clearance, or symptom resolution. The receptor was isolated from a young woman who had recovered from COVID-19. The chain carries TRBV12-5 and TRBJ1-6; a possible D gene is TRBD1 (6 bases). The sample taken for sequencing was PBMCs or T cells enriched from blood (not recorded which). The CDR3 DNA sequence: TGTGCTAGTGGTTCCCTACAGGGTGGCAATTCACCCCTCCACTTT. Its translation: CASGSLQGGNSPLHF.